A single T cell receptor (beta chain) is shown here with its context. V lost 6 bases and J lost 0, with 8 bases in between. This CDR3 spans 14 amino acids. Germline CDR1 is MRHNA and CDR2 is SNTAGT. The entry originates in a study of shared clonotypes between healthy human individuals. In replicate PCRs of sorted subsets, about 200 ng DNA, about 29,000 T cell genomes, was used. The data were produced by immunoSEQ multiplex PCR, yet TCRdb's version contains in-frame clones alone and is incomplete. The sample shows fewer than 850,000 clones, about two thirds of them seen only once. The TCR was taken from a woman in her twenties or thirties in good health. Material for sequencing was memory CD4+ T cells sorted from blood. Indicated subset: CD45RA-negative fraction. This chain links TRBV6-4 with TRBJ1-4; D call uncertain. CDR3 region: CASRGKSTNEKLFF. The CDR3 DNA sequence: TGTGCCAGCAGAGGAAAGTCAACTAATGAAAAACTGTTTTTT.